One sample yielded the 16 T cell receptor beta chains listed below, sequenced in a study of response to subunit inactivated influenza vaccine. Each CDR3 protein gets one entry after TCRdb re-called the RT-PCR reads with MiXCR. The sample shows 500,000 to 550,000 distinct CDR3 sequences, approximately 7.2% of them seen only once. The material was PBMCs from blood, obtained less than 30 months after vaccination. These TCRs come from a man aged 50-75 years who received an inactivated influenza vaccine.

This clonotype was seen many times. This rearrangement joins TRBV6-5 to TRBJ1-6, with a weak D call TRBD1 (5 bases). The CDR3 covers 15 residues. Germline assignment: CDR1 MNHEY and CDR2 SVGAGI. The V end was cut by 0 bases, the J end by 8 bases, with 11 bases between. In DNA form, the CDR3 reads TGTGCCAGCAGTTACTCTGCAGGGAGGGATTCACCCCTCCACTTT. Its protein product is CASSYSAGRDSPLHF.

This chain links TRBV4-1 with TRBJ1-1, with a possible D match to TRBD1 (5 bases). The CDR3 covers 14 residues. The V gene's germline CDR1 is MGHRA and CDR2 YSYEKL. V was trimmed by 3 bases and J by 4 bases, leaving 12 bases between them. CDR3 nucleotide sequence: TGCGCCAGCAGCCATCTCGTGGGGGGCACTGAAGCTTTCTTT. This encodes CASSHLVGGTEAFF.

The chain links TRBV18 to TRBJ2-2; 11 bases line up with TRBD2. Losses at the gene ends were 3 bases for V and 0 bases for J; bases not matched to a gene: 12. Germline V gene sequence: CDR1 KGHSH, CDR2 LQKENI. The CDR3 contains 20 residues. The DNA of the CDR3 is TGTGCCAGCTCACCGGCTAGCGGGGGGATTGATCTTACGAACACCGGGGAGCTGTTTTTT. Residues: CASSPASGGIDLTNTGELFF.

This clonotype was recorded at least ten times. The rearrangement uses TRBV4-3 and TRBJ2-7; unclear D gene. The germline V and J ends were trimmed by 0 bases and 2 bases, with 14 bases remaining between them. This CDR3 region has 16 residues. The V gene's germline CDR1 is LGHNA and CDR2 YSLEER. CDR3 bases: TGCGCCAGCAGCCAAGATAGGTGGGCCGGACCCTACGAGCAGTACTTC. This gives the protein CASSQDRWAGPYEQYF.

This clonotype was detected many times. The chain carries TRBV10-3 and TRBJ1-5, with D unresolved. Germline CDR1 reads ENHRY; CDR2 reads SYGVKD. This CDR3 has 13 amino acids. The V end was cut by 5 bases, the J end by 11 bases, with 16 bases between. CDR3 amino acids: CAISYGASGTQHF. Written as DNA, the CDR3 is TGTGCCATCAGTTACGGTGCCTCGGGGACCCAGCATTTT.

The gene calls are TRBV7-2 and TRBJ1-4, with 11 bases fitting TRBD1. Germline CDR1 is SGHTA and CDR2 is FQGNSA. This CDR3 contains 14 residues. V trimming: 6 bases; J trimming: 7 bases; junction bases outside the gene matches: 4. This CDR3 is CASSWDRGTEKLFF. As DNA, the CDR3 is TGTGCCAGCAGTTGGGACAGGGGGACTGAAAAACTGTTTTTT. The entire variable domain, with the rest obtained from reference TRBV7-2 and TRBJ1-4, is as follows: GAGVSQSPSNKVTEKGKDVELRCDPISGHTALYWYRQSLGQGLEFLIYFQGNSAPDKSGLPSDRFSAERTGGSVSTLTIQRTQQEDSAVYLCASSWDRGTEKLFFGSGTQLSVL.

A remark on this clonotype: At one end the junction does not follow the germline gene, possibly because of a read error. The genes are TRBV12-3 or TRBV12-4 and TRBJ2-2, with D perhaps matching TRBD2 (5 bases). This CDR3 is built from 16 residues. In DNA, the CDR3 is TGTGCCAGCAGATTAGACTGGGAGATAAACACCGGGGAGCTGTTTTTT. Protein sequence: CASRLDWEINTGELFF.

The chain carries TRBV4-3 and TRBJ1-2; possibly TRBD1 for D (5 bases). The length of the CDR3 is 16 residues. V was pared by 0 bases and J by 5 bases, with 16 bases between. Germline V gene lookup returns CDR1 LGHNA and CDR2 YSLEER. DNA of the CDR3: TGCGCCAGCAGCCAAGATCAGGACGGAGGGGCGTATGGCTACACCTTC. Translated: CASSQDQDGGAYGYTF.

This clonotype has a count of ten or more. CDR3 nucleotides: TGCAGTGCACGACCCCCGGGGCAGGGGATCGGGGAGCTGTTTTTT. The encoded protein is CSARPPGQGIGELFF. The chain recombines TRBV20-1 with TRBJ2-2, with D possibly being TRBD1 (6 bases). Trimming removed 6 bases from V and 7 bases from J, with 21 bases in between. The CDR3 covers 15 residues. CDR1 DFQATT and CDR2 SNEGSKA come from the germline V gene (reference sequence).

This clonotype was counted between two and nine times. The V call is TRBV7-9, the J call TRBJ2-7; D is perhaps TRBD1 or TRBD2 (5 bases each). This CDR3 contains 14 residues. Germline CDR1 is SEHNR and CDR2 is FQNEAQ (reference sequence). V dropped 5 bases and J dropped 2 bases, with 13 bases sitting between them. The CDR3 loop reads CASSPYGAAYEQYF. In DNA form, the CDR3 reads TGTGCCAGCAGCCCCTACGGGGCAGCCTACGAGCAGTACTTC.

The chain uses TRBV24-1 and TRBJ2-7; D is unresolved. CDR3 length: 11 residues. V gave up 5 bases and J gave up 4 bases, with 5 bases separating them. Germline values: CDR1 KGHDR, CDR2 SFDVKD. In DNA form, the CDR3 reads TGTGCCACCAGTGGAGGATACGAGCAGTACTTC. It encodes CATSGGYEQYF.

This clonotype was found many times. The gene calls are TRBV7-2 and TRBJ2-1, with 12 nucleotides matching TRBD2. CDR3 length: 15 residues. Germline V gene data show CDR1 as SGHTA and CDR2 as FQGNSA. V gave up 3 bases and J gave up 7 bases; unmatched junction bases: 4. The CDR3 bases are TGTGCCAGCAGCTTGACTAGCGGGGGAGGGAATGAGCAGTTCTTC. It codes for CASSLTSGGGNEQFF. Based on the CDR3 plus reference TRBV7-2 and TRBJ2-1, the full variable domain is GAGVSQSPSNKVTEKGKDVELRCDPISGHTALYWYRQSLGQGLEFLIYFQGNSAPDKSGLPSDRFSAERTGGSVSTLTIQRTQQEDSAVYLCASSLTSGGGNEQFFGPGTRLTVL.

A few counts support this clonotype. The chain employs TRBV9 and TRBJ2-3, with 8 bases that match TRBD2. With V trimmed by 2 bases and J by 1 base, 6 bases remained unmatched. CDR1 is SGDLS and CDR2 is YYNGEE in the germline V gene. CDR3 size: 16 residues. CDR3 nucleotides: TGTGCCAGCAGCGTTGGGACTAGTGAACGCACAGATACGCAGTATTTT. Protein product: CASSVGTSERTDTQYF.

The CDR3: CATSANGRDSEKLFF. CDR3 bases: TGTGCCACCAGCGCTAATGGCCGGGACAGTGAAAAACTGTTTTTT. The V gene is TRBV15, the J gene TRBJ1-4, with 7 bases that match TRBD1. In germline, CDR1 is LNHNV, CDR2 YYDKDF (reference sequence). The CDR3 length is 15 residues. Germline trimming cut 5 bases from V and 7 bases from J; bases unmatched to any gene: 10.

This clonotype turned up a few times. The chain carries TRBV5-6 and TRBJ1-1; D unclear. CDR3 length: 15 amino acids. Germline-derived CDR1 and CDR2 are SGHDT and YYEEEE. Trimming stripped 4 bases from V and 4 bases from J, with 17 bases between. The CDR3 DNA reads TGTGCCAGCAGCATGATAGGGCAGCGCTCCACTGAAGCTTTCTTT. It codes for CASSMIGQRSTEAFF.

The V call is TRBV14, the J call TRBJ1-6; no definite D call. V was pared by 4 bases and J by 14 bases, with 12 bases between. Germline CDR1 and CDR2: SGHDN and FVKESK. The CDR3 is 12 amino acids. CDR3 coding DNA: TGTGCCAGCAGCCGATTTGGTTCGGCCCTCCACTTT. Its protein is CASSRFGSALHF.